This entry describes one T cell receptor beta chain. These data are taken from a study of radiotherapy plus CTLA-4 blockade in lung cancer. Sequencing was performed with immunoSEQ multiplex PCR; in TCRdb, only in-frame clones are kept and a portion is missing. Of approximately 73,000 clones in the sample, more than 75% were seen once. Losses at the gene ends were 3 bases for V and 5 bases for J; bases not matched to a gene: 11. Per germline, CDR1 SGHTS and CDR2 YDEGEE. CDR3 length: 16 amino acids. This rearrangement joins TRBV5-8 to TRBJ2-5, with TRBD2 matching over 9 bases. The sequence was obtained from a human donor with non-small cell lung cancer that progressed on radiotherapy plus ipilimumab. The starting material was peripheral blood, obtained from a patient treated with radiotherapy plus ipilimumab. The CDR3 DNA is TGTGCCAGCAGCTCTATAGCGGGAGCTGTCGGCGAGACCCAGTACTTC. Translating it yields CASSSIAGAVGETQYF.